The 12 T cell receptor beta chains listed next were all sequenced from one sample in a study of post-analysis software for immune sequencing data. Study-wide results and limits: Patients had higher frequencies than controls of five or six TRBV segments, including TRBV5-6, TRBV5-1 and TRBV20-1.

These receptors are not linked to any known antigen. cDNA libraries for TCR beta contained unique molecular identifiers. TCRdb analysed the PCR reads with MiXCR anew, one entry per CDR3 protein. The sample consists of hundreds of thousands of distinct CDR3 sequences, approximately 38% of them appearing once. Material for sequencing was blood. These receptor sequences come from a girl aged 10-17 years with multiple sclerosis.

There are many counts of this clonotype. The rearrangement joins TRBV12-3 or TRBV12-4 to TRBJ1-5, with D possibly TRBD1 on 6 matching bases. Trimming stripped 5 bases from V and 7 bases from J, with 12 bases between. This CDR3 comprises 13 residues. The CDR3 DNA is TGTGCCAGCAGTACCAACAGGGACCAGCCCCAGCATTTT. Encoded protein: CASSTNRDQPQHF.

This rearrangement joins TRBV2 to TRBJ2-1; 7 bases match TRBD1. J was trimmed by 0 bases and V by 7 bases; bases with no gene match: 6. The CDR3 extends over 15 amino acids. Per the germline V gene, CDR1 is SNHLY and CDR2 is FYNNEI. The CDR3 is CASNRDRNSYNEQFF. CDR3 DNA: TGTGCCAGCAATCGGGACAGAAACTCCTACAATGAGCAGTTCTTC.

The V call is TRBV20-1, the J call TRBJ2-1; D ambiguous. This CDR3 comprises 16 residues. Per the germline V gene, CDR1 is DFQATT and CDR2 is SNEGSKA (reference sequence). Trimming cost V 0 bases and J 0 bases, with 12 bases left between them. This chain's CDR3 is CSARDVDPSSYNEQFF. In nucleotides, the CDR3 is TGCAGTGCTAGAGATGTGGACCCCAGCTCCTACAATGAGCAGTTCTTC.

This clonotype was observed a few times. V is TRBV20-1 and J is TRBJ2-5; 8 bases align to TRBD2. CDR3 length equals 17 residues. Per the germline V gene, CDR1 is DFQATT and CDR2 is SNEGSKA (reference sequence). The trim removed 0 bases at V and 5 bases at J, leaving 14 bases unmatched. This CDR3 reads CSARDKYRAGAWETQYF. CDR3 nucleotides: TGCAGTGCTAGAGATAAGTACCGAGCGGGGGCGTGGGAGACCCAGTACTTC.

This clonotype has a handful of counts. For the CDR3, the DNA is TGTGCCAGCAGCTTGGTTCAGGGGGCTTGGGAGACCCAGTACTTC. This gives the protein CASSLVQGAWETQYF. The chain uses TRBV7-2 and TRBJ2-5; 8 positions agree with TRBD1. Per the germline V gene, CDR1 is SGHTA and CDR2 is FQGNSA. CDR3 size: 15 residues. V lost 3 bases, J lost 5 bases, and 8 bases stayed unmatched.

This clonotype was detected many times. The chain combines TRBV7-2 with TRBJ2-1, with TRBD2 matching over 8 bases. Germline trimming cut 3 bases from V and 2 bases from J; bases unmatched to any gene: 6. This CDR3 spans 16 amino acids. Germline V lookup: CDR1 SGHTA, CDR2 FQGNSA. The CDR3 bases are TGTGCCAGCAGCTTCCTAGCGGGCGCTCCCTACAATGAGCAGTTCTTC. Its protein is CASSFLAGAPYNEQFF. The variable domain in full, with the rest retrieved from reference TRBV7-2 and TRBJ2-1, is GAGVSQSPSNKVTEKGKDVELRCDPISGHTALYWYRQSLGQGLEFLIYFQGNSAPDKSGLPSDRFSAERTGGSVSTLTIQRTQQEDSAVYLCASSFLAGAPYNEQFFGPGTRLTVL.

The genes are TRBV12-3 or TRBV12-4 and TRBJ1-5; 8 bases fit TRBD1. The CDR3 is 16 residues long. V was pared by 3 bases and J by 4 bases, with 8 bases of the junction left unmatched. The DNA for the CDR3 is TGTGCCAGCAGTTTCGGCCCAGGACAGGGAAATCAGCCCCAGCATTTT. Translation: CASSFGPGQGNQPQHF.

Concerning this clonotype itself: This may arise from a read error, as a much more abundant clone is one base away. V usage is TRBV5-1 and J usage is TRBJ1-2, with D tentatively TRBD1 (5 bases). This CDR3 region has 14 residues. V lost 0 bases, J lost 4 bases, and 10 bases lay in between. Per the germline V gene, CDR1 is SGHRS and CDR2 is YFSETQ. The CDR3 is CASSLGRVLYGYTF. The CDR3, as DNA: TGCGCCAGCAGCTTGGGCAGGGTACTCTATGGCTACACCTTC.

J is TRBJ1-2 and V is TRBV12-3 or TRBV12-4, with TRBD1 matching 8 bases. Trimming cost V 5 bases and J 5 bases; bases outside gene matches: 13. The CDR3 extends over 16 amino acids. In DNA form, the CDR3 reads TGTGCCAGCAGTCCCAATTCCCCAGGGGGCAAGTATGGCTACACCTTC. It encodes CASSPNSPGGKYGYTF.

This clonotype showed up just a few times. V gene TRBV20-1 combines with J gene TRBJ2-3; the D gene could be TRBD1 or TRBD2 (6 bases each). CDR1 is DFQATT and CDR2 is SNEGSKA in the germline V gene (reference sequence). CDR3 length: 15 amino acids. Trimming took 5 bases from V and 0 from J, leaving 15 bases between them. The CDR3: CSAGTGGESTDTQYF. The CDR3 DNA follows: TGCAGTGCTGGAACCGGGGGCGAAAGCACAGATACGCAGTATTTT.

Worth noting for this clonotype: This may be a read error, as it is one base from a much larger clone. CDR3 protein: CASSLGDHGYTF. The DNA for the CDR3 is TGTGCCAGCAGCTTGGGGGACCATGGCTACACCTTC. The V gene is TRBV11-1, the J gene TRBJ1-2; a possible D gene is TRBD1 (5 bases). Germline-derived CDR1 and CDR2 are SGHAT and FQDESV (reference sequence). The CDR3 is 12 amino acids. Trimming stripped 3 bases from V and 6 bases from J, with 8 bases between.

The chain joins TRBV5-1 to TRBJ2-5; D may match TRBD1 or TRBD2 (5 bases each). Between the trimmed V and J ends, which lost 4 bases and 3 bases, there was a span of 16 bases. Per the germline V gene, CDR1 is SGHRS and CDR2 is YFSETQ. The CDR3 is 15 amino acids. The CDR3 protein is CASSIAGTEKETQYF. Written as DNA, the CDR3 is TGCGCCAGCAGCATCGCCGGGACCGAGAAAGAGACCCAGTACTTC. Full variable domain (rest looked up from reference TRBV5-1 and TRBJ2-5): KAGVTQTPRYLIKTRGQQVTLSCSPISGHRSVSWYQQTPGQGLQFLFEYFSETQRNKGNFPGRFSGRQFSNSRSEMNVSTLELGDSALYLCASSIAGTEKETQYFGPGTRLLVL.